This T cell receptor (beta chain) was found in a study of T cells in Graves' hyperthyroidism and ophthalmopathy. Points from the study as a whole: Ophthalmopathy cases were set apart from stable hyperthyroidism by a 13 V-J model. Within blood appeared most thyroid clonotypes that had expanded above 0.001.

Uncontrolled infection, other autoimmune disease, pregnancy or lactation barred patients from enrollment. Template material for amplifying TCR beta CDR3 regions consisted of RNA transcripts. The primer set for the first-round RT-PCR of the TCR CDR3 was HTBI. TCRdb fed the multiplex PCR reads into MiXCR, producing one record per CDR3 protein. The data show a few hundred thousand distinct CDR3 sequences, about 15% seen once. This clonotype was counted at least ten times. What it binds is not known. From germline, CDR1 is SGHTA and CDR2 FQGNSA. V was pared by 5 bases and J by 9 bases, with 17 bases between. The CDR3 is 14 amino acids.

J is TRBJ2-1 and V is TRBV7-2; D may be TRBD2 (6 bases). The material sequenced was blood. This sequence was found in a woman under 30 with Graves' hyperthyroidism. CDR3 sequence: CASSLGTSSAEQFF. DNA for the CDR3: TGTGCCAGCAGCCTCGGGACTTCCTCCGCTGAGCAGTTCTTC.